The rows below give T cell receptor beta chains drawn from one sample of a study of cytomegalovirus exposure and HLA in healthy donors. Sequencing used immunoSEQ multiplex PCR; TCRdb keeps in-frame clones, though not all of them. Of around 99,000 clones in the sample, around 81% were seen once. Sequenced input: PBMCs. These receptors all come from a woman aged 25 to 45 in good health and CMV-seronegative. Each CDR3 is given with its conserved first and last residue. A D gene is named only where the DNA matches it firmly. Size is omitted from some rows. Given values are once, few, many or a class for expanded clones.

>TRBJ2-7|TRBV5-4|TRBD2|.
CASSLDVGGPSEQYF
TGTGCCAGCAGCTTGGATGTGGGAGGGCCTAGCGAGCAGTACTTC
>TRBJ1-3|TRBV7-9|.|few
CASSLRRGNTIYF
TGTGCCAGCAGCCTCCGGCGGGGAAACACCATATATTTT
>TRBJ2-5|TRBV5-1|TRBD2|.
CASSLEGTSQETQYF
TGCGCCAGCAGCTTGGAAGGGACTAGCCAAGAGACCCAGTACTTC
>TRBJ2-7|TRBV7-8|.|.
CASSLVIGGTYEQYF
TGTGCCAGCAGCTTAGTTATAGGGGGAACCTACGAGCAGTACTTC
>TRBJ1-1|TRBV5-6|TRBD1|.
CASSYAGGGNTEAFF
TGTGCCAGCAGCTACGCAGGGGGCGGAAACACTGAAGCTTTCTTT
>TRBJ2-1|TRBV6-5|TRBD2|.
CASSYGRGEQFF
TGTGCCAGCAGTTACGGGAGGGGTGAGCAGTTCTTC
>TRBJ2-3|TRBV19|TRBD2|.
CATEGGGGTDTQYF
TGTGCCACCGAAGGCGGGGGGGGCACAGATACGCAGTATTTT
>TRBJ1-2|TRBV28|.|.
CASSLIGSASGGYTF
TGTGCCAGCAGTTTGATCGGGTCAGCGTCGGGTGGCTACACCTTC
>TRBJ2-1|TRBV5-1|TRBD2|few
CASSPGLAGVNEQFF
TGCGCCAGCAGCCCAGGACTAGCGGGAGTAAATGAGCAGTTCTTC
>TRBJ2-5|TRBV11-3|TRBD2|few
CASSFGLAGAQETQYF
TGTGCCAGCAGCTTCGGTTTAGCGGGGGCACAAGAGACCCAGTACTTC
>TRBJ2-7|TRBV29-1|.|.
CSVEGGVGEQYF
TGCAGCGTTGAAGGGGGGGTCGGCGAGCAGTACTTC
>TRBJ1-2|TRBV10-3|TRBD1|.
CAISGRQGEAGYTF
TGTGCTATCAGTGGGCGGCAGGGGGAGGCCGGCTACACCTTC
>TRBJ2-5|TRBV5-1|.|.
CASTSVQGGETQYF
TGCGCCAGCACCTCGGTCCAGGGAGGAGAGACCCAGTACTTC
>TRBJ2-4|TRBV5-6|.|.
CASSWGVGLGLKNIQYF
TGTGCCAGCAGCTGGGGCGTTGGGCTGGGTTTAAAAAACATTCAGTACTTC
>TRBJ2-3|TRBV9|.|.
CASSVFMGLTDTQYF
TGTGCCAGCAGCGTATTTATGGGGCTCACAGATACGCAGTATTTT
>TRBJ2-6|TRBV10-3|.|.
CAISGGTVGRPSGANVLTF
TGTGCCATCAGTGGCGGGACAGTAGGCAGACCCTCTGGGGCCAACGTCCTGACTTTC
>TRBJ2-5|TRBV7-3|.|.
CASSLTQRSPRNF
TGTGCCAGCAGCTTAACCCAAAGATCGCCGAGGAACTTC
>TRBJ2-3|TRBV19|.|few
CASAKSTQRDTQYF
TGTGCCAGCGCAAAATCCACTCAGCGAGATACGCAGTATTTT
>TRBJ2-5|TRBV5-1|.|.
CASSLDSPVEETQYF
TGCGCCAGCAGCTTGGATAGCCCGGTAGAGGAGACCCAGTACTTC
>TRBJ2-7|TRBV29-1|.|.
CSGQGTTDEQYF
TGCAGCGGGCAGGGGACTACCGACGAGCAGTACTTC
>TRBJ2-2|TRBV10-3|.|.
CAAGQGGNTGELFF
TGTGCCGCCGGTCAGGGTGGGAACACCGGGGAGCTGTTTTTT
>TRBJ2-7|TRBV4-1|TRBD1|.
CASSQGQQGATYEQYF
TGCGCCAGCAGCCAAGGTCAACAGGGGGCGACGTACGAGCAGTACTTC
>TRBJ2-1|TRBV7-2|.|few
CASSLAASTGNEQFF
TGTGCCAGCAGCTTAGCGGCCTCTACAGGGAATGAGCAGTTCTTC
>TRBJ2-7|TRBV28|.|few
CASSLVGGSIPYEQYF
TGTGCCAGCAGTTTGGTGGGAGGATCTATCCCCTACGAGCAGTACTTC
>TRBJ2-2|TRBV4-3|.|.
CASSQDLSRAGELFF
TGCGCCAGCAGCCAAGATTTATCTAGAGCCGGGGAGCTGTTTTTT
>TRBJ1-1|TRBV21-1|.|.
CASSNREGLNTEAFF
TGTGCCAGCAGCAATAGGGAGGGACTGAACACTGAAGCTTTCTTT
>TRBJ1-1|TRBV12-5|TRBD1|.
CASGLAVGQGNTEAFF
TGTGCTAGTGGTTTGGCAGTGGGACAGGGGAACACTGAAGCTTTCTTT
>TRBJ1-5|TRBV6-1|.|.
CASSAQGPQPQHF
TGTGCCAGCAGTGCACAGGGTCCTCAGCCCCAGCATTTT
>TRBJ2-7|TRBV27|TRBD1|.
CASSPRTGGF
TGTGCCAGCAGTCCTAGGACAGGCGGCTTC
>TRBJ2-7|TRBV6-4|.|.
CASSDGYTGIYEQYF
TGTGCCAGCAGTGACGGATACACAGGGATCTACGAGCAGTACTTC
>TRBJ2-1|TRBV18|TRBD2|.
CASSPPTSDNEQFF
TGTGCCAGCTCACCACCGACTAGCGACAATGAGCAGTTCTTC
>TRBJ2-5|TRBV7-2|.|.
CASSPRETQYF
TGTGCCAGCAGCCCGAGAGAGACCCAGTACTTC
>TRBJ1-1|TRBV6-5|TRBD1|.
CASSRTGIEAFF
TGTGCCAGCAGCAGGACAGGCATTGAAGCTTTCTTT
>TRBJ1-2|TRBV5-5|.|.
CASSLLGHGVYQGGYTF
TGTGCCAGCAGCTTGCTGGGACACGGAGTATACCAAGGGGGCTACACCTTC
>TRBJ2-1|TRBV7-3|TRBD2|.
CASSQVSGSDNEQFF
TGTGCCAGCAGCCAGGTTAGCGGGAGTGACAATGAGCAGTTCTTC